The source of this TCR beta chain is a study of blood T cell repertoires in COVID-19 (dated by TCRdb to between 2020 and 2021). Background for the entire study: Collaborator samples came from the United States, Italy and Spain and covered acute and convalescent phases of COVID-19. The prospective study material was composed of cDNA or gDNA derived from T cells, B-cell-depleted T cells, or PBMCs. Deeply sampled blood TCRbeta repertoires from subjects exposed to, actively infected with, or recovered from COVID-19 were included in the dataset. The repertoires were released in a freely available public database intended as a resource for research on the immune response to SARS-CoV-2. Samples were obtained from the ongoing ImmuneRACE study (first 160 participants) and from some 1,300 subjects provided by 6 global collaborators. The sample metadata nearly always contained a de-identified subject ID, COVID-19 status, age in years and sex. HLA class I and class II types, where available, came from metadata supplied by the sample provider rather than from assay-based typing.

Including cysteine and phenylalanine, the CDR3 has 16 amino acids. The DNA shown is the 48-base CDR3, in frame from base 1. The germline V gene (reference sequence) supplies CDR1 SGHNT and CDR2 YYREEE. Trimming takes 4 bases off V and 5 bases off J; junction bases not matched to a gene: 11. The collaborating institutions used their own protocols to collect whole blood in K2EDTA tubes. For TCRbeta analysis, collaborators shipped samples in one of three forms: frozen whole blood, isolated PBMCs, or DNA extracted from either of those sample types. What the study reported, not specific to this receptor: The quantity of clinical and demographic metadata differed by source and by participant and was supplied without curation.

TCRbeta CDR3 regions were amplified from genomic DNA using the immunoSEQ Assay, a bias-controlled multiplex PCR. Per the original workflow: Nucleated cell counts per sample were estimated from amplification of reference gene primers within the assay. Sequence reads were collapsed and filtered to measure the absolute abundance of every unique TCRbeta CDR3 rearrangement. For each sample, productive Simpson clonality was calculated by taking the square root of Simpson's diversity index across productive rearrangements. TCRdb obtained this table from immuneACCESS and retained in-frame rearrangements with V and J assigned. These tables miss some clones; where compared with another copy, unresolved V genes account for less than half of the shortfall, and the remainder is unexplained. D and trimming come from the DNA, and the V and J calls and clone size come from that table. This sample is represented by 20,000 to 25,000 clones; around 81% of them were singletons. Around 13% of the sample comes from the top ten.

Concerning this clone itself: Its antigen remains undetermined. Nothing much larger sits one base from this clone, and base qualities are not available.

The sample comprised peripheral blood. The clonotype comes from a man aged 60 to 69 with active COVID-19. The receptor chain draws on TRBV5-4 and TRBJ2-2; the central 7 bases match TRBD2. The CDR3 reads CASSRGDPRRTGELFF. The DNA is TGTGCCAGCAGCCGGGGGGACCCTCGGAGAACCGGGGAGCTGTTTTTT.